This TCR beta chain was profiled in a study of blood T cell repertoires in COVID-19. Across the whole study: The cDNA or gDNA used as material had been derived from T cells, B-cell-depleted T cells, or PBMCs.

Repertoires were generated with immunoSEQ multiplex PCR, while TCRdb's copy carries only in-frame clones and drops some. Found here are approximately 52,000 clones, roughly 90% of them singletons; the top ten hold 3% to 4%. Germline assignment: CDR1 SGHDN and CDR2 FVKESK. The CDR3 contains 15 residues. V lost 4 bases to trimming and J lost 1 base; unmatched junction nucleotides: 5. Sequenced: peripheral blood. The chain carries TRBV14 and TRBJ2-3, with 7 bases identical to TRBD2. The origin of this receptor is a man aged 45-65 years with acute or convalescent COVID-19. CDR3 sequence (DNA): TGTGCCAGCAGCCCCCCGGGACTACGCACAGATACGCAGTATTTT. It yields the protein CASSPPGLRTDTQYF.